The clone carrying this T cell receptor (beta chain) was counted ten times or more. The antigen remains undetermined. Trimming removed 0 bases from V and 2 bases from J, with 13 bases in between. This CDR3 comprises 16 residues. Germline loops: CDR1 LGHNT, CDR2 FRNRAP. This record belongs to a study of identical twins. It was template switching that added a universal primer site, and there were unique molecular identifiers on the cDNA. TCRdb called the 5' RACE reads again in MiXCR, with one record for every CDR3 protein. This table holds around 340,000 distinct CDR3 sequences, approximately 8.7% found once. Study-level results: Compared with unrelated sharing, twin-shared out-of-frame alpha sequences had more low-probability sequences. Abundant cord blood beta clonotypes carried fewer insertions; memory repertoires showed none.

The clonotype comes from a woman in her forties or fifties in good health. The sequenced material came from naive T cells sorted from blood. J is TRBJ1-1 and V is TRBV12-5, with unresolved D. The CDR3 DNA reads TGTGCTAGTGGTTTGGTACTTGGGCAGTACAACACTGAAGCTTTCTTT. Protein: CASGLVLGQYNTEAFF.